This T cell receptor (beta chain) was obtained from a study of blood T cells in healthy people across ages. A sample-barcoded 5' primer and a J-beta primer mix were used in a second PCR of roughly 7 to 11 cycles. TCRdb analysed the 5' RACE reads with MiXCR anew, one entry per CDR3 protein. The data show 500,000 to 600,000 distinct CDR3 sequences, roughly 29% seen once. Germline-derived CDR1 and CDR2 are MNHNS and SASEGT. The CDR3 spans 13 residues. V lost 6 bases and J 7 bases, leaving 13 bases between the germline ends. The chain recombines TRBV6-1 with TRBJ1-5, with D perhaps TRBD1 (5 bases). This clonotype was obtained from a woman between 65 and 79 years old in good health. The specimen sequenced was blood. Written as DNA, the CDR3 is TGTGCCAGCAGCGGACAAATATACCAGCCCCAGCATTTT. Translated: CASSGQIYQPQHF.